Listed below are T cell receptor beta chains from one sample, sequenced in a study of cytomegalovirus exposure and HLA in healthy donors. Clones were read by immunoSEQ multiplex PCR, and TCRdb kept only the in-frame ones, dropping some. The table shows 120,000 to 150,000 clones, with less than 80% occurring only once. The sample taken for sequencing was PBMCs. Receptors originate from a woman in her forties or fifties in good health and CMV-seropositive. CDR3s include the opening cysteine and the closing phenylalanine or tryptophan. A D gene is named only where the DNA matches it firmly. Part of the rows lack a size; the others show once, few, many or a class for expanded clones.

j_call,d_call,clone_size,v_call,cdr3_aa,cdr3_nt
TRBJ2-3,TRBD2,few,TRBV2,CASSLLVTSGDHTDTQYF,TGTGCCAGCAGCCTCCTGGTTACTAGCGGGGACCACACAGATACGCAGTATTTT
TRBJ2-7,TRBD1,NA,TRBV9,CASGVGQGEQYF,TGTGCCAGCGGGGTGGGACAGGGCGAGCAGTACTTC
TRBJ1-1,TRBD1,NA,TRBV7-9,CASSLLVRGVTEAFF,TGTGCCAGCAGCTTATTAGTCAGGGGGGTAACTGAAGCTTTCTTT
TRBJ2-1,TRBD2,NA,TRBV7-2,CASSPMVGGATHEQFF,TGTGCCAGCAGCCCGATGGTCGGGGGGGCCACCCATGAGCAGTTCTTC
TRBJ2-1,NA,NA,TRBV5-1,CASSLSDGSYNEQFF,TGCGCCAGCAGCTTGTCAGATGGCTCCTACAATGAGCAGTTCTTC
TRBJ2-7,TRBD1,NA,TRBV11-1,CASSLLQGAPYEQYF,TGTGCCAGCAGCTTACTACAGGGGGCCCCCTACGAGCAGTACTTC
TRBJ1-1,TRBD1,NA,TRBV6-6,CASSQSGGTEAFF,TGTGCCAGCAGCCAATCAGGGGGGACTGAAGCTTTCTTT
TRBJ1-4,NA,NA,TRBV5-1,CASSPAAGDEKLFF,TGCGCCAGCAGCCCGGCGGCGGGGGATGAAAAACTGTTTTTT
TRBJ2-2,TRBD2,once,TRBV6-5,CASSLTGTSGTGELFF,TGTGCCAGCAGTTTAACCGGGACTAGCGGCACCGGGGAGCTGTTTTTT
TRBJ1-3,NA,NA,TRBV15,CATSRARRGTNTIYF,TGTGCCACCAGCAGAGCTCGTAGGGGGACAAACACCATATATTTT
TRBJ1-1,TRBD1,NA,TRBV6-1,CASSASGTAEAFF,TGTGCCAGCAGTGCATCCGGGACAGCAGAAGCTTTCTTT
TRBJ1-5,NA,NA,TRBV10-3,CAISESAGLNQPQHF,TGTGCCATCAGTGAGTCAGCAGGGTTGAATCAGCCCCAGCATTTT
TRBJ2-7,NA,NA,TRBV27,CASSSPGSGSYEQYF,TGTGCCAGCAGTTCCCCGGGGAGTGGCTCCTACGAGCAGTACTTC
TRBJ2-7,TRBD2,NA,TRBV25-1,CASSAGTSGSQQYF,TGTGCCAGCAGTGCCGGGACTAGCGGCAGTCAGCAGTACTTC
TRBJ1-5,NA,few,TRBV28,CASSLGHLNQPQHF,TGTGCCAGCAGTTTGGGACACCTTAATCAGCCCCAGCATTTT
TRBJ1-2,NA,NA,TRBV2,CASSQDSYGYTF,TGTGCCAGCAGTCAGGACAGCTATGGCTACACCTTC
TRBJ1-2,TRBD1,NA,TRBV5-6,CASSLQGASYGYTF,TGTGCCAGCAGCTTGCAGGGGGCATCGTATGGCTACACCTTC
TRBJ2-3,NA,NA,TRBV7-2,CASSFGLPTDTQYF,TGTGCCAGCAGCTTTGGACTGCCCACAGATACGCAGTATTTT
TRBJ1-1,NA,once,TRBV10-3,CAISGTDRLEAFF,TGTGCCATCAGTGGAACAGACAGGCTTGAAGCTTTCTTT
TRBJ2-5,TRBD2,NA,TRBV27,CASSLTLARETQYF,TGTGCCAGCAGTTTGACACTAGCGCGAGAGACCCAGTACTTC
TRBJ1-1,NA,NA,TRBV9,CASSPRRREGTEAFF,TGTGCCAGCAGCCCTCGACGCCGGGAGGGCACTGAAGCTTTCTTT
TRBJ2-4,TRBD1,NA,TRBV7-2,CASNEQGSIQYF,TGTGCCAGCAACGAACAGGGGAGCATTCAGTACTTC
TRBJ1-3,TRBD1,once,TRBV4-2,CASSQLDRGLGNTIYF,TGTGCCAGCAGCCAGCTCGACAGGGGGCTTGGAAACACCATATATTTT
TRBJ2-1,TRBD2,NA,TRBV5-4,CASSQTSGGYNEQFF,TGTGCCAGCAGCCAGACTAGCGGGGGGTACAATGAGCAGTTCTTC
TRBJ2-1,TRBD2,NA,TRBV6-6,CASRDSGGGYNEQFF,TGTGCCAGCAGAGATAGCGGGGGAGGCTACAATGAGCAGTTCTTC
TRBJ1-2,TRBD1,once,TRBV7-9,CSSSLSPQGAYGYTF,TGTTCCAGCAGCTTAAGTCCACAGGGGGCCTATGGCTACACCTTC
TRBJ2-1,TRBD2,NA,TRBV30,CAWTFLAGVRNEQFF,TGTGCCTGGACCTTCCTAGCGGGGGTTCGTAATGAGCAGTTCTTC
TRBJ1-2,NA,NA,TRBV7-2,CASSLVGAQYGYTF,TGTGCCAGCAGCTTAGTAGGGGCGCAATATGGCTACACCTTC
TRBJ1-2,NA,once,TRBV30,CAWTQDSNYGYTF,TGTGCCTGGACCCAAGATAGTAACTATGGCTACACCTTC
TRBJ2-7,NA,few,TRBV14,CASSQDNSHEQYF,TGTGCCAGCAGCCAAGATAACAGCCACGAGCAGTACTTC
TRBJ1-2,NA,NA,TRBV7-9,CASSLFLDYGYTF,TGTGCCAGCAGCTTATTCCTTGACTATGGCTACACCTTC
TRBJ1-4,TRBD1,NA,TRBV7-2,CASRRGQGFEKLFF,TGTGCCAGCAGGCGGGGACAGGGATTTGAAAAACTGTTTTTT
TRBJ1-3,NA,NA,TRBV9,CASSHREGRRSGNTIYF,TGTGCCAGCAGCCACCGGGAGGGCCGTCGCTCTGGAAACACCATATATTTT
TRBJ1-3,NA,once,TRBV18,CASSPPGSGRGNTIYF,TGTGCCAGCTCACCACCGGGCTCTGGGCGAGGAAACACCATATATTTT
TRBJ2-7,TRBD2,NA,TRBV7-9,CASSQVGGGVYEQYF,TGTGCCAGCAGCCAGGTGGGCGGGGGGGTATACGAGCAGTACTTC
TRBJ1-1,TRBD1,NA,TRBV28,CASSLRGQAFF,TGTGCCAGCAGTTTGAGGGGGCAAGCTTTCTTT
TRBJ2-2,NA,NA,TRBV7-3,CASSPSQNTGELFF,TGTGCCAGCAGCCCCAGTCAGAACACCGGGGAGCTGTTTTTT
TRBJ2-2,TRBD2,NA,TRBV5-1,CASSTLAGGTGELFF,TGCGCCAGCAGCACCCTAGCGGGGGGCACCGGGGAGCTGTTTTTT
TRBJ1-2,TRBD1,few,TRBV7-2,CASSLVEGAGYGYTF,TGTGCCAGCAGCTTAGTTGAGGGGGCAGGCTATGGCTACACCTTC
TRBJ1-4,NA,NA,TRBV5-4,CASSSSDLRGEKLFF,TGTGCCAGCAGCTCTTCCGACCTAAGGGGAGAAAAACTGTTTTTT
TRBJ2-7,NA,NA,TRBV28,CASSPTYEQYF,TGTGCCAGCAGTCCCACCTACGAGCAGTACTTC
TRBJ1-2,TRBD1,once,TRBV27,CASSLRDRGSGNYGYTF,TGTGCCAGCAGTTTACGGGACAGGGGGTCCGGAAACTATGGCTACACCTTC
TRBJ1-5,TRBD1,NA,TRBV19,CASADRVQPQHF,TGTGCCAGCGCGGACAGGGTTCAGCCCCAGCATTTT
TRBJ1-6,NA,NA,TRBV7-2,CASSSLGQNSPLHF,TGTGCCAGCAGCTCCCTCGGACAAAATTCACCCCTCCACTTT
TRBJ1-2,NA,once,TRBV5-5,CASSMMQTYGYTF,TGTGCCAGCAGCATGATGCAGACATATGGCTACACCTTC
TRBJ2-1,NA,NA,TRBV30,CAWSVTGSYNEQFF,TGTGCCTGGAGTGTGACGGGCTCCTACAATGAGCAGTTCTTC